Included here is one T cell receptor (beta chain) sequence, with context. Its antigen is currently unknown. This specimen belongs to a study of T cell responses to AZD1222 COVID-19 vaccine. Some clones are missing from TCRdb's copy, which holds only in-frame ones; the method was immunoSEQ multiplex PCR. This sample carries about 83,000 clones, approximately 88% of them seen once, and the ten largest clones take around 4.5%. General study points: As reported, nearly half of all spike-specific TCRs target variant regions that are unmutated. Baseline serostatus was positive in only a handful of AZD1222 recipients. Spike as a whole was targeted by vaccine-associated CD4 TCRs, dominant at 160-218 and 743-854. Repertoire samples came only from after the peak T cell response.

V lost 5 bases and J lost 4, with 14 bases in between. The CDR3 has 14 residues. CDR1 and CDR2 (germline): SEHNR, FQNEAQ (reference sequence). The rearrangement links TRBV7-9 to TRBJ1-1; D unclear. The clonotype comes from an adult in good health. Sequences were derived from peripheral blood, sampled on day 0 of MenACWY control vaccination. The CDR3 DNA reads as TGTGCCAGCAGCCTAGAAACTGAGGGCACTGAAGCTTTCTTT. This codes for CASSLETEGTEAFF.